The next 27 T cell receptor beta chains were all read from a single sample in a study of cytomegalovirus exposure and HLA in healthy donors. 60 Vbeta and 13 Jbeta primers were used in PCR. Data came from immunoSEQ multiplex PCR; TCRdb stores just in-frame clones and leaves some out. The sample lists approximately 110,000 clones, roughly 85% occurring once. The sample was PBMCs. The receptors shown here come from a man aged 30 to 39 in good health and CMV-seropositive.

The chain employs TRBV7-2 and TRBJ1-4, with TRBD1 identical over 9 bases. J was trimmed by 8 bases and V by 3 bases; bases with no gene match: 4. Germline loops: CDR1 SGHTA, CDR2 FQGNSA. CDR3 length equals 14 residues. CDR3 bases: TGTGCCAGCAGCTTGGACAGGGGACGGGAAAAACTGTTTTTT. Its translation: CASSLDRGREKLFF.

V usage is TRBV5-1 and J usage is TRBJ2-4; 16 bases agree with TRBD2. CDR3 length: 17 residues. V shed 4 bases and J 8 bases; nucleotides not matched to a gene: 9. Germline values: CDR1 SGHRS, CDR2 YFSETQ. For the CDR3, the DNA is TGCGCCAGCAGCGTCGGGACTAGCGGGAGGGGGTGGGACATTCAGTACTTC. Residues: CASSVGTSGRGWDIQYF. The full variable domain, completed using reference TRBV5-1 and TRBJ2-4, is KAGVTQTPRYLIKTRGQQVTLSCSPISGHRSVSWYQQTPGQGLQFLFEYFSETQRNKGNFPGRFSGRQFSNSRSEMNVSTLELGDSALYLCASSVGTSGRGWDIQYFGAGTRLSVL.

In its sample, this clone was seen a few times. The CDR3: CASSPRTPGPGYTF. DNA for the CDR3: TGTGCCAGCAGTCCGCGAACCCCAGGCCCTGGCTACACCTTC. This chain joins TRBV6-1 and TRBJ1-2; D uncertain. CDR3 size: 14 residues. Between the trimmed V and J ends, which lost 5 bases and 7 bases, there was a span of 17 bases. Germline CDR1 reads MNHNS; CDR2 reads SASEGT.

V is TRBV9 and J is TRBJ2-2; tentative D call: TRBD2 (6 bases). The length of the CDR3 is 16 residues. V lost 4 bases to trimming and J lost 6 bases, with 19 bases between them. Germline assignment: CDR1 SGDLS and CDR2 YYNGEE. The CDR3 region has the DNA TGTGCCAGCAGCCAGCCGGGGAGGAGTCGCGCCGGGGAGCTGTTTTTT. Its translation is CASSQPGRSRAGELFF. The full variable domain, with the rest looked up from reference TRBV9 and TRBJ2-2, is DSGVTQTPKHLITATGQRVTLRCSPRSGDLSVYWYQQSLDQGLQFLIQYYNGEERAKGNILERFSAQQFPDLHSELNLSSLELGDSALYFCASSQPGRSRAGELFFGEGSRLTVL.

V gene TRBV11-2 combines with J gene TRBJ2-5; perhaps TRBD2 as D (5 bases). The J call is in doubt because the DNA end fits TRBJ2-7 better. This CDR3 region has 15 residues. The germline V gene encodes CDR1 SGHAT and CDR2 FQNNGV. The CDR3 coding sequence is TGTGCCAGCAGACTATCTCCGGGATCCTCCTACGAGCAGTACTTC. The encoded protein is CASRLSPGSSYEQYF.

CDR3 bases: TGCGCCAGCAGTGAGTCGTCTAGCGGGAGTCGGGGGTTCTTC. It translates to CASSESSSGSRGFF. V and J are TRBV10-2 and TRBJ2-1; 10 positions match TRBD2. The CDR3 contains 14 residues. V trimming: 0 bases; J trimming: 15 bases; junction bases outside the gene matches: 8. Germline values: CDR1 WSHSY, CDR2 SAAADI.

The J gene is TRBJ1-4, the V gene TRBV19; the D is unclear. Germline-derived CDR1 and CDR2 are LNHDA and SQIVND (reference sequence). Trimming took off 5 bases at V and 5 bases at J, with 15 bases between the two ends. The CDR3 spans 15 residues. The CDR3 DNA sequence: TGTGCCAGTAGTCCCGCTAGAGGGCGCAATGAAAAACTGTTTTTT. As protein: CASSPARGRNEKLFF.

This clone was seen more than once but under ten times. V usage is TRBV27 and J usage is TRBJ2-3; 8 bases fit TRBD2. The CDR3 totals 14 residues. Germline V gene lookup returns CDR1 MNHEY and CDR2 SMNVEV (reference sequence). Trimming at V came to 7 bases and at J to 6 bases, leaving 9 bases not matched to a gene. CDR3 sequence: CASTVAGPRDTQYF. In DNA, the CDR3 is TGTGCCAGCACTGTAGCGGGGCCCAGGGATACGCAGTATTTT.

The sample holds a few counts of this clone. The CDR3 DNA is TGTGCCAGCAGTGTTCAGGCCAACGTCCTGACTTTC. Amino acids: CASSVQANVLTF. The J gene is TRBJ2-6, the V gene TRBV2; D is unclear. The CDR3 sequence is 12 residues long. V was trimmed by 4 bases and J by 6 bases, leaving 4 bases between them. Germline V gene lookup returns CDR1 SNHLY and CDR2 FYNNEI.

The V gene is TRBV5-1, the J gene TRBJ2-1; TRBD1 aligns across 11 bases. There are 16 residues in the CDR3. The germline V gene encodes CDR1 SGHRS and CDR2 YFSETQ. V was pared by 3 bases and J by 7 bases, with 9 bases of the junction left unmatched. The CDR3 DNA is TGCGCCAGCAGCTCGGGAGGACAGGGGGCGCGGAATGAGCAGTTCTTC. Translating it yields CASSSGGQGARNEQFF.

This clone was picked up one time. This chain links TRBV11-2 with TRBJ1-6, with D maybe TRBD1 (6 bases). The germline CDR1 and CDR2 sequences are SGHAT and FQNNGV. The CDR3 spans 15 residues. Trimming took off 4 bases at V and 7 bases at J, with 14 bases between the two ends. The CDR3 bases are TGTGCCAGCAGCTGGACCTGGGACATGAATTCACCCCTCCACTTT. Its translation: CASSWTWDMNSPLHF.

This rearrangement joins TRBV28 to TRBJ1-4, with unresolved D. The V gene's germline CDR1 is MDHEN and CDR2 SYDVKM. The CDR3 is made up of 14 amino acids. Deletions cut 6 bases from V and 8 bases from J, with 16 bases between. The CDR3 coding sequence is TGTGCCAGCAGCTCGTCAGAGGTTCGGGAAAAACTGTTTTTT. Translating it yields CASSSSEVREKLFF.

The chain carries TRBV9 and TRBJ2-1, with TRBD2 identical over 10 bases. The CDR3 sequence is 14 residues long. With 1 base clipped from V and 10 bases from J, the junction kept 5 bases outside the gene matches. Germline CDR1 reads SGDLS; CDR2 reads YYNGEE. DNA for the CDR3: TGTGCCAGCAGCGTAACTAGCGGGGCGGGAGAGCAGTTCTTC. Protein sequence: CASSVTSGAGEQFF.

This chain uses TRBV19 with TRBJ2-5, with D unresolved. V was pared by 6 bases and J by 3 bases, with 11 bases between. Germline V CDR1 and CDR2: LNHDA, SQIVND (reference sequence). The CDR3 totals 13 residues. This chain's CDR3 is CASRSQPEETQYF. The DNA of the CDR3 is TGTGCCAGTAGATCACAGCCAGAAGAGACCCAGTACTTC.

The chain has TRBV7-7 and TRBJ2-5; TRBD2 agrees at 12 bases. The CDR3 runs to 15 residues. Trimming took 5 bases from V and 0 from J; bases not matched to a gene: 1. Germline CDR1 is SSHAT and CDR2 is FNYEAQ (reference sequence). The CDR3 is CASSRTSGDQETQYF. In DNA form, the CDR3 reads TGTGCCAGCAGCCGGACTAGCGGGGACCAAGAGACCCAGTACTTC.

The chain employs TRBV7-8 and TRBJ2-6; D unresolved. Trimming took off 2 bases at V and 0 bases at J, with 8 bases between the two ends. The germline gives CDR1 SGHVS, CDR2 FQNEAQ. The CDR3 runs 16 residues. The CDR3 nucleotides are TGTGCCAGCAGCTTAAGACAATTCTCTGGGGCCAACGTCCTGACTTTC. Protein product: CASSLRQFSGANVLTF.

The genes are TRBV21-1 and TRBJ2-7; TRBD1, the table's D call, lacks a check against the DNA. TRBV21-1 is labeled a pseudogene. CDR3 length: 16 residues. CDR3 residues: CASSKIPGQGAREQYV. For the CDR3, the DNA is TGTGCCAGCAGCAAAATTCCGGGACAGGGGGCTAGGGAGCAGTACGTC.

Within the sample, this clone is medium-sized. The chain is built from TRBV21-1 and TRBJ1-6; whether TRBD1, the table's D call, matches the DNA was not checked. TRBV21-1 is noted as a pseudogene. The length of the CDR3 is 17 residues. The CDR3 DNA reads as TGTGCCAGCAGCAAAGGTAGGGGACAGGGGATCAACTCACCCCTCCACTTT. Amino acid sequence: CASSKGRGQGINSPLHF.

In its sample, this clone was seen once. The rearrangement uses TRBV7-9 and TRBJ1-5, with 10 bases aligning to TRBD1. V was clipped by 4 bases and J by 4 bases; unmatched bases: 16. This CDR3 region has 19 residues. Germline-derived CDR1 and CDR2 are SEHNR and FQNEAQ (reference sequence). CDR3 region: CASSSLRTGGLPLNQPQHF. CDR3 nucleotides: TGTGCCAGCAGCTCCTTAAGGACAGGGGGGCTTCCCTTAAATCAGCCCCAGCATTTT.

The gene calls are TRBV30 and TRBJ2-5, with 10 bases identical to TRBD2. This CDR3 region has 15 residues. V lost 5 bases and J lost 5; bases outside the gene matches: 11. Germline CDR1 reads GTSNPN; CDR2 reads SVGIG (reference sequence). The CDR3 loop is CAWALAGALHETQYF. The CDR3, as DNA: TGTGCCTGGGCTCTAGCGGGGGCTCTCCACGAGACCCAGTACTTC.

The chain is built from TRBV4-2 and TRBJ2-3; TRBD2 matches at 8 bases. Losses at the gene ends were 0 bases for V and 2 bases for J; bases not matched to a gene: 4. Germline CDR1 is LGHNA and CDR2 is YNFKEQ. The CDR3 runs to 16 residues. Here the CDR3 DNA reads TGTGCCAGCAGCCAAGACTTGCGGGGGGACACAGATACGCAGTATTTT. Protein: CASSQDLRGDTDTQYF.

The chain carries TRBV7-2 and TRBJ1-6; possibly TRBD1 for D (5 bases). V gave up 5 bases and J gave up 9 bases, with 20 bases separating them. This CDR3 region has 16 residues. CDR1 is SGHTA, CDR2 FQGNSA, per germline. CDR3 loop: CASSPAVEGPGSPLHF. Here the CDR3 DNA reads TGTGCCAGCAGCCCCGCCGTGGAGGGGCCAGGTTCACCCCTCCACTTT.

This chain uses TRBV19 with TRBJ1-1; 10 bases fit TRBD1. Trimming cost V 9 bases and J 0 bases; bases outside gene matches: 13. This CDR3 region has 17 residues. Germline-derived CDR1 and CDR2 are LNHDA and SQIVND (reference sequence). In DNA, the CDR3 is TGTGCCAGCACAAATTGGGGACAGGGGTTAATGAACACTGAAGCTTTCTTT. Protein: CASTNWGQGLMNTEAFF.

V usage is TRBV5-1 and J usage is TRBJ2-1; no firm D call. Germline CDR1 reads SGHRS; CDR2 reads YFSETQ. CDR3 size: 15 residues. V dropped 0 bases and J dropped 2 bases, with 9 bases sitting between them. The CDR3 bases are TGCGCCAGCAGCTTGGAACCAGGCCCCTACAATGAGCAGTTCTTC. Protein product: CASSLEPGPYNEQFF.

The rearrangement links TRBV2 to TRBJ2-5, with 10 bases fitting TRBD1. The ends lost 7 bases at V and 4 bases at J; junction bases unmatched: 6. Germline V gene data show CDR1 as SNHLY and CDR2 as FYNNEI. The CDR3 is made up of 14 amino acids. Written as DNA, the CDR3 is TGTGCCAGCAATCGACAGGGGGCACGAGAGACCCAGTACTTC. Protein product: CASNRQGARETQYF.

This clone came up once. The CDR3 loop is CASQAFTGGAGAFF. CDR3 nucleotides: TGTGCCAGCCAGGCCTTTACAGGGGGCGCCGGCGCTTTCTTT. The chain links TRBV28 to TRBJ1-1; TRBD1 matches at 9 bases. Per germline, CDR1 MDHEN and CDR2 SYDVKM. The CDR3 totals 14 residues. V was clipped by 8 bases and J by 11 bases; unmatched bases: 15.

CDR3 region: CASSQNTGLEQYV. The CDR3 DNA sequence: TGTGCCAGCAGCCAAAATACAGGGCTCGAGCAGTACGTC. This rearrangement joins TRBV14 to TRBJ2-7; possible D gene TRBD1, 6 bases. The V end lost 2 bases, the J end lost 6 bases, and 11 bases lay between the germline ends. Germline CDR1 is SGHDN and CDR2 is FVKESK. The CDR3 runs to 13 residues.